This T cell receptor beta chain is drawn from a study of cytomegalovirus exposure and HLA in healthy donors. PCR amplification relied on 60 Vbeta primers (plus 13 Jbeta primers). The method was immunoSEQ multiplex PCR; TCRdb's version includes in-frame clones alone and lacks a portion of them. The data contain 110,000 or so clones, roughly four fifths of them singletons. In the case of this clone: No antigen is known for it.

General study findings and limits: The authors excluded some V segments, including TRBV6-2 and TRBV6-3, as indistinguishable. For most TCR sequences rarity was the rule, although some public TCRs occurred in many donors.

CDR1 LNHDA and CDR2 SQIVND come from the germline V gene (reference sequence). This CDR3 has 16 amino acids. Deletions cut 5 bases from V and 3 bases from J, with 19 bases between. The J gene is TRBJ1-1, the V gene TRBV19; D is possibly TRBD1 (5 bases). The TCR sequence derives from a man in his forties or fifties in good health and CMV-seronegative. The sample consisted of PBMCs. This chain's CDR3 is CASSAFDSDKDTEAFF. The DNA of the CDR3 is TGTGCCAGTAGTGCCTTCGACAGTGACAAGGACACTGAAGCTTTCTTT. Using reference TRBV19 and TRBJ1-1 for the parts outside the CDR3, the full variable domain is DGGITQSPKYLFRKEGQNVTLSCEQNLNHDAMYWYRQDPGQGLRLIYYSQIVNDFQKGDIAEGYSVSREKKESFPLTVTSAQKNPTAFYLCASSAFDSDKDTEAFFGQGTRLTVV.